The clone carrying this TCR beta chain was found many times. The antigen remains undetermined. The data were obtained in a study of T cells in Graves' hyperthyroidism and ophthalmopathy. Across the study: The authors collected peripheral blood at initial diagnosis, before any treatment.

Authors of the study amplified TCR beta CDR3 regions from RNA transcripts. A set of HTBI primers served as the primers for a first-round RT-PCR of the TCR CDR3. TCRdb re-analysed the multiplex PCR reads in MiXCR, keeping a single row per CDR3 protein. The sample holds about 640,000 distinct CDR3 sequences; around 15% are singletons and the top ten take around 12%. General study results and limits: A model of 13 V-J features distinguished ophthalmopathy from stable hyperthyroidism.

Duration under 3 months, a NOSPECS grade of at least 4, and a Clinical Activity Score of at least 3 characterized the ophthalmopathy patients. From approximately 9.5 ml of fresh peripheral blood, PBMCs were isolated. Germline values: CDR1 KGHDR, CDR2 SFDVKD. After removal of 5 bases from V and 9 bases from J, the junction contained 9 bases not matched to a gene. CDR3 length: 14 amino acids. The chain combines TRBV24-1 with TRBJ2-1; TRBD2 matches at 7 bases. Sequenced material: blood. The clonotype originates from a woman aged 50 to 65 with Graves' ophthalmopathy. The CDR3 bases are TGTGCCACCAGTGTTGAGGGAGGGCATGGTGAGCAGTTCTTC. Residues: CATSVEGGHGEQFF.